These 27 T cell receptor beta chains were sequenced from one sample in a study of cytomegalovirus exposure and HLA in healthy donors. The PCR had 60 Vbeta and 13 Jbeta primers. Sequencing used immunoSEQ multiplex PCR; TCRdb keeps in-frame clones, though not all of them. Among 150,000 to 200,000 clones listed, nearly 80% were seen once. Input material: PBMCs. The receptors here all came from a woman aged 50 to 65 in good health and CMV-seropositive.

The chain joins TRBV28 to TRBJ2-7; 7 nucleotides agree with TRBD2. CDR3 length: 14 amino acids. Looked up from germline, CDR1 is MDHEN and CDR2 is SYDVKM. J gave up 6 bases and V 6 bases, and 11 bases lay outside the gene matches. CDR3 in DNA: TGTGCCAGCAGGATACTAGATGGGGGGGGCGAGCAGTACTTC. This sequence encodes CASRILDGGGEQYF.

This sequence joins TRBV10-3 and TRBJ2-2; a weak D match, TRBD2 (7 bases). This CDR3 is built from 14 residues. Germline V gives CDR1 ENHRY, CDR2 SYGVKD. V lost 7 bases and J lost 0, with 9 bases in between. CDR3 DNA sequence: TGTGCCATCAAGGGGGGGCCGAACACCGGGGAGCTGTTTTTT. Its translation is CAIKGGPNTGELFF.

As for this clone: The junction does not match germline at one end; this may be a read error. This CDR3 is also generated by other DNA sequences in the sample. The CDR3 here is CATPNPWRTEAFF. The DNA for the CDR3 is TGTGCCACCCCAAATCCCTGGAGGACTGAGGCTTTCTTT. The chain uses TRBV6-4 and TRBJ1-1; no firm D call. The CDR3 contains 13 residues. Germline V gives CDR1 MRHNA, CDR2 SNTAGT.

The chain joins TRBV27 to TRBJ2-7; TRBD1 matches at 9 bases. After removal of 6 bases from V and 5 bases from J, the junction contained 8 bases not matched to a gene. Germline CDR1 and CDR2: MNHEY and SMNVEV (reference sequence). The length of the CDR3 is 14 residues. The CDR3 protein is CASRKWDRDHEQYF. The CDR3 DNA reads as TGTGCCAGCAGAAAATGGGACAGGGATCACGAGCAGTACTTC.

This clone was picked up one time. The chain joins TRBV9 to TRBJ2-7, with TRBD1 matching over 8 bases. The V gene end was trimmed by 3 bases and the J gene end by 5 bases; junction bases not matched to a gene: 10. This CDR3 contains 15 residues. Germline V lookup: CDR1 SGDLS, CDR2 YYNGEE. In DNA form, the CDR3 reads TGTGCCAGCAGCGCTCTAGCCGGGACAGGACACGAGCAGTACTTC. Its translation is CASSALAGTGHEQYF.

This clone was observed a handful of times. The chain recombines TRBV19 with TRBJ2-6, with TRBD1 identical over 7 bases. The germline CDR1 and CDR2 sequences are LNHDA and SQIVND (reference sequence). The CDR3 extends over 16 amino acids. V lost 6 bases, J lost 0 bases, and 5 bases stayed unmatched. The CDR3 here is CASSVQGNSGANVLTF. DNA for the CDR3: TGTGCCAGTAGCGTACAGGGGAACTCTGGGGCCAACGTCCTGACTTTC.

The chain's CDR3 is CASSGGGESYEQYF. For the CDR3, the DNA is TGTGCCAGCAGCGGGGGAGGGGAATCTTACGAGCAGTACTTC. V is TRBV9 and J is TRBJ2-7; 7 bases line up with TRBD2. CDR1 is SGDLS, CDR2 YYNGEE, per germline. V lost 3 bases, J lost 4 bases, and 7 bases stayed unmatched. CDR3 length: 14 amino acids.

The chain carries TRBV29-1 and TRBJ2-1, with 9 bases that match TRBD1. Per germline, CDR1 SQVTM and CDR2 ANQGSEA. The CDR3 sequence is 16 residues long. The J segment lost 1 base and the V segment lost 6 bases, leaving 10 bases of the junction unmatched. The CDR3 loop is CSVVGVGQGSYNEQFF. The CDR3 nucleotides are TGCAGCGTGGTGGGGGTTGGACAGGGGTCCTACAATGAGCAGTTCTTC.

The chain carries TRBV28 and TRBJ2-7; 8 bases match TRBD1. Per germline, CDR1 MDHEN and CDR2 SYDVKM. The CDR3 loop spans 15 amino acids. V shed 2 bases, J shed 5 bases, and the junction held 8 bases outside the gene matches. The CDR3 DNA sequence: TGTGCCAGCAGTTTAAGGACAGGGTGGAGGAACGAGCAGTACTTC. Translated: CASSLRTGWRNEQYF.

This chain joins TRBV30 and TRBJ2-1; 10 bases map to TRBD1. J gave up 1 base and V 1 base, and 7 bases lay outside the gene matches. The CDR3 has 17 amino acids. The germline gives CDR1 GTSNPN, CDR2 SVGIG (reference sequence). In DNA, the CDR3 is TGTGCCTGGAGTGCCTGGGACAGGGGCGGGTCCTACAATGAGCAGTTCTTC. Its protein product is CAWSAWDRGGSYNEQFF.

This chain joins TRBV5-5 and TRBJ2-7; D is unresolved. The germline V and J ends were trimmed by 0 bases and 0 bases, with 7 bases remaining between them. The length of the CDR3 is 14 residues. CDR1 is SGHKS, CDR2 YYEKEE, per germline (reference sequence). The CDR3 nucleotides read TGTGCCAGCAGCTTGGGGCCCAACTCCTACGAGCAGTACTTC. It translates to CASSLGPNSYEQYF.

V and J are TRBV5-6 and TRBJ1-2, with D hard to call. The ends were cut back, 5 bases at V and 7 bases at J, with 21 bases in the middle. Germline lookup yields CDR1 SGHDT and CDR2 YYEEEE. This CDR3 region has 15 residues. CDR3 sequence reads: CASREAGWSTPGYTF. Here the CDR3 DNA reads TGTGCCAGCAGAGAGGCGGGGTGGAGTACACCTGGCTACACCTTC.

V is TRBV9 and J is TRBJ1-2, with unresolved D. Germline V CDR1 and CDR2: SGDLS, YYNGEE. CDR3 length: 14 amino acids. The V end lost 0 bases, the J end lost 8 bases, and 14 bases lay between the germline ends. This chain's CDR3 is CASSVGSYWEGYTF. The CDR3 DNA sequence: TGTGCCAGCAGCGTAGGATCGTATTGGGAGGGCTACACCTTC.

The CDR3 DNA follows: TGTGCCAGCAGTTACTCGTATGCAGGGAGGACTGAAGCTTTCTTT. This encodes CASSYSYAGRTEAFF. J is TRBJ1-1 and V is TRBV6-5; maybe TRBD1 (5 bases). Trimming took off 0 bases at V and 5 bases at J, with 13 bases between the two ends. Germline V gene data show CDR1 as MNHEY and CDR2 as SVGAGI. This CDR3 contains 15 residues.

This chain uses TRBV19 with TRBJ1-1; no reliable D call. Germline V gene lookup returns CDR1 LNHDA and CDR2 SQIVND (reference sequence). The CDR3 has 16 amino acids. The V and J ends lost 3 bases and 0 bases respectively, with 14 bases between them. This CDR3 reads CASSMLVEAVNTEAFF. The CDR3 DNA reads TGTGCCAGTAGTATGTTAGTTGAGGCGGTGAACACTGAAGCTTTCTTT.

The chain is built from TRBV15 and TRBJ2-7, with TRBD1 as a possible D gene (6 bases). The germline gives CDR1 LNHNV, CDR2 YYDKDF (reference sequence). Trimming stripped 3 bases from V and 1 base from J, with 19 bases between. This CDR3 spans 17 amino acids. This chain's CDR3 is CATSSPRLRQGSYEQYF. The DNA for the CDR3 is TGTGCCACCAGCAGCCCACGCCTCAGGCAGGGGTCCTACGAGCAGTACTTC. The variable domain in full, completed from reference TRBV15 and TRBJ2-7, reads DAMVIQNPRYQVTQFGKPVTLSCSQTLNHNVMYWYQQKSSQAPKLLFHYYDKDFNNEADTPDNFQSRRPNTSFCFLDIRSPGLGDTAMYLCATSSPRLRQGSYEQYFGPGTRLTVT.

This rearrangement joins TRBV27 to TRBJ2-5, with 8 bases fitting TRBD2. CDR3 size: 13 residues. V gave up 5 bases and J gave up 5 bases; unmatched junction bases: 4. In germline, CDR1 is MNHEY, CDR2 SMNVEV (reference sequence). This CDR3 is CASSLREGETQYF. The CDR3 DNA sequence: TGTGCCAGCAGTCTACGGGAGGGGGAGACCCAGTACTTC.

The V call is TRBV4-1, the J call TRBJ1-4; no clear D. Trimming left V 1 base short and J 5 bases short, with 8 bases between. This CDR3 is 14 amino acids long. The germline V gene has CDR1 MGHRA and CDR2 YSYEKL. In DNA form, the CDR3 reads TGCGCCAGCAGCCAAGGCCCCAGAAATGAAAAACTGTTTTTT. Amino acids: CASSQGPRNEKLFF.

This clone was recorded at least ten times. The CDR3 DNA follows: TGTGCCAGCAGATCCGACAGGGGTCGAGGCTACACCTTC. It translates to CASRSDRGRGYTF. J is TRBJ1-2 and V is TRBV6-1; 8 bases fit TRBD1. J lost 8 bases, V lost 6 bases, and 8 bases had no gene match. The CDR3 is 13 residues long. CDR1 is MNHNS and CDR2 is SASEGT in the germline V gene.

V is TRBV30 and J is TRBJ1-4; no firm D call. V was trimmed by 0 bases and J by 8 bases, leaving 13 bases between them. The CDR3 runs to 14 residues. Germline CDR1 reads GTSNPN; CDR2 reads SVGIG (reference sequence). The CDR3 bases are TGTGCCTGGAGTGTACTGGGAGGTAGGGAAAAACTGTTTTTT. This translates into CAWSVLGGREKLFF.

This clone showed up just once. V is TRBV9 and J is TRBJ2-2; D is unresolved. With 2 bases removed from V and 6 bases from J, the gap between germline ends came to 14 bases. The germline V gene encodes CDR1 SGDLS and CDR2 YYNGEE. This CDR3 is built from 15 residues. The CDR3 DNA reads TGTGCCAGCAGCGTTGTTCCTTCACGGTCCGGGGAGCTGTTTTTT. It is translated as CASSVVPSRSGELFF.

This clone was counted a single time. The chain links TRBV11-2 to TRBJ2-7; D may be TRBD2 (5 bases). The CDR3 is 14 amino acids. V shed 5 bases and J shed 5 bases, with 16 bases lying between them. Germline lookup yields CDR1 SGHAT and CDR2 FQNNGV. CDR3 DNA: TGTGCCAGCAGCACCTGGACTCTAACTGACGAGCAGTACTTC. This gives the protein CASSTWTLTDEQYF.

The chain is built from TRBV2 and TRBJ1-1; 7 bases align to TRBD1. V was pared by 7 bases and J by 3 bases, with 14 bases of the junction left unmatched. Germline CDR1 SNHLY, CDR2 FYNNEI. CDR3 length equals 16 residues. The CDR3 sequence is CASIPPSRGIHTEAFF. CDR3 coding DNA: TGTGCCAGCATCCCACCTAGCAGGGGGATCCACACTGAAGCTTTCTTT. Full variable domain (rest looked up from reference TRBV2 and TRBJ1-1): EPEVTQTPSHQVTQMGQEVILRCVPISNHLYFYWYRQILGQKVEFLVSFYNNEISEKSEIFDDQFSVERPDGSNFTLKIRSTKLEDSAMYFCASIPPSRGIHTEAFFGQGTRLTVV.

This clone was seen once. This chain joins TRBV7-9 and TRBJ1-6; perhaps TRBD1 as D (6 bases). Trimming cost V 4 bases and J 10 bases, with 14 bases left between them. The CDR3 extends over 14 amino acids. Germline CDR1 is SEHNR and CDR2 is FQNEAQ (reference sequence). Here the CDR3 reads CASSYQGFQSPLHF. The CDR3 DNA sequence: TGTGCCAGCAGCTACCAGGGGTTTCAATCACCCCTCCACTTT.

The chain is built from TRBV6-5 and TRBJ2-7, with D possibly matching TRBD2 (5 bases). This CDR3 contains 14 residues. Germline assignment: CDR1 MNHEY and CDR2 SVGAGI. The V and J ends lost 0 bases and 3 bases respectively, with 9 bases between them. CDR3 sequence (DNA): TGTGCCAGCAGTTACTCGAGGGCAGTCTACGAGCAGTACTTC. Its translation is CASSYSRAVYEQYF.

In this sample, this clone turned up once. The chain uses TRBV7-2 and TRBJ2-1, with D maybe TRBD1 (5 bases). Trimming shortened V by 6 bases and J by 0 bases, and 9 bases separated the two germline ends. Germline loops: CDR1 SGHTA, CDR2 FQGNSA. This CDR3 has 14 residues. CDR3 DNA: TGTGCCAGCAGGGGGCAGAGCTCCTACAATGAGCAGTTCTTC. This sequence encodes CASRGQSSYNEQFF.

This chain links TRBV27 with TRBJ2-6; 8 bases align to TRBD1. Germline V CDR1 and CDR2: MNHEY, SMNVEV (reference sequence). This CDR3 contains 22 residues. Trimming took 3 bases from V and 0 from J; bases not matched to a gene: 19. CDR3 sequence (DNA): TGTGCCAGCAGTTTCTCCCGACAGGGGCGAGGGCTACGCCCCTCTGGGGCCAACGTCCTGACTTTC. Translated, it gives CASSFSRQGRGLRPSGANVLTF.